This is a list of T cell receptor beta chains from one sample in a study of blood T cell repertoires in COVID-19. Profiling relied on immunoSEQ multiplex PCR, and the TCRdb table lists in-frame clones only, not all of them. Of approximately 97,000 clones in the sample, 70% to 90% are singletons; the top ten hold around 20%. Sequenced input: peripheral blood. Source of these receptors: a woman at least 80 years old with acute or convalescent COVID-19. The CDR3 runs from the conserved cysteine through the conserved F or W. The D gene is left open where the match is weak. Where a row states a size, it is once, few, many or the class of an expanded clone; other rows omit it.

CDR3nt,CDR3aa,v_gene,j_gene,d_gene,len,abundance
TGTGCCAGCAGCTTACTGGCAGGGCAAGAGACCCAGTACTTC,CASSLLAGQETQYF,TRBV11-3,TRBJ2-5,.,14,few
TGTGCCAGCAGCACAAATAGCGGGGGGCCTTATACGCAGTATTTT,CASSTNSGGPYTQYF,TRBV9,TRBJ2-3,TRBD2,15,.
TGTGCCAGCAGCTTCGGGGGGCGTTCCTACGAGCAGTACTTC,CASSFGGRSYEQYF,TRBV5-6,TRBJ2-7,.,14,.
TGTGCCATCAGTGAGGAAGTAGCGGGGGCCTACGAGCAGTACTTC,CAISEEVAGAYEQYF,TRBV10-3,TRBJ2-7,TRBD2,15,.
TGCAGTGCTCTCGGCTCCTACGAGCAGTACTTC,CSALGSYEQYF,TRBV20-1,TRBJ2-7,.,11,.
TGTGCCAGCAGTTATGGCCGAACCTACGAGCAGTACTTC,CASSYGRTYEQYF,TRBV27,TRBJ2-7,.,13,once
TGTGCCAGCAGCGGACCGGGACAGGCAACCTATAGCAATCAGCCCCAGCATTTT,CASSGPGQATYSNQPQHF,TRBV9,TRBJ1-5,TRBD1,18,.
TGTGCCAGTAGTATAGATGGAGGCTACGAGCAGTACTTC,CASSIDGGYEQYF,TRBV19,TRBJ2-7,.,13,.
TGCGCCAGCAGCTCCTTCTCTGGAAACACCATATATTTT,CASSSFSGNTIYF,TRBV5-1,TRBJ1-3,.,13,.
TGTGCCAGCAGCCAACCGTTTTCAAAACAGGAGCTGTTTTTT,CASSQPFSKQELFF,TRBV4-2,TRBJ2-2,.,14,.
TGTGCCAGCAGTTCCCGGCCAGGGGGATTTTACTATGGCTACACCTTC,CASSSRPGGFYYGYTF,TRBV27,TRBJ1-2,TRBD1,16,.
TGTGCCAGCAGCCCGACTAGCGGGGGGGTCACAGATACGCAGTATTTT,CASSPTSGGVTDTQYF,TRBV5-4,TRBJ2-3,TRBD2,16,.
TGTGCCAGCAGTTTCCTCGGGGCTGAAGCTTTCTTT,CASSFLGAEAFF,TRBV27,TRBJ1-1,.,12,.
TGTGCCAGCAGCGCGGACAGGATGAAGGGGGAGCTGTTTTTT,CASSADRMKGELFF,TRBV7-2,TRBJ2-2,TRBD1,14,few
TGCGCCAGCAGCAGGGACAGGGAGGAAGGCGAGCAGTACTTC,CASSRDREEGEQYF,TRBV4-1,TRBJ2-7,TRBD1,14,.
TGTGCCAGCAGCTCACAGGCTAGCACAGATACGCAGTATTTT,CASSSQASTDTQYF,TRBV5-4,TRBJ2-3,.,14,.
TGTGCTAGCAGCTTATGCCCCTCATTGGAGCAAGAGACCCAGTACTTC,CASSLCPSLEQETQYF,TRBV7-7,TRBJ2-5,.,16,.
TGTGCCAGCAGTTCTACCGGGGGGACCGGGGAGCTGTTTTTT,CASSSTGGTGELFF,TRBV28,TRBJ2-2,TRBD2,14,.
TGTGCCAGCAGTTTCGATGGGGGGGTCCACAATGAGCAGTTCTTC,CASSFDGGVHNEQFF,TRBV7-9,TRBJ2-1,TRBD2,15,.
TGTGCCAGCAGCTTGAACAACTACGAGCAGTACTTC,CASSLNNYEQYF,TRBV7-3,TRBJ2-7,.,12,.
TGTGCCAGCAGTTTCCGCGGGCCTCTCAATCAGCCCCAGCATTTT,CASSFRGPLNQPQHF,TRBV27,TRBJ1-5,.,15,.
TGTGCCAGCAGCTTAGGGCCGGGGGACTACAATGAGCAGTTCTTC,CASSLGPGDYNEQFF,TRBV7-3,TRBJ2-1,.,15,once
TGTGCCAGCAGCTTACAAAGCGGGGGGCTCATTTTCACAGATACGCAGTATTTT,CASSLQSGGLIFTDTQYF,TRBV7-9,TRBJ2-3,TRBD2,18,.